This note documents a single TCR beta chain sequence. The entry originates in a study of CD8+CD57+ T cells in acquired aplastic anemia. Study-level information: Sorted CD4+ plus CD8+ cells gave DNA averaging roughly 3 ug.

V was trimmed by 5 bases and J by 0 bases, leaving 13 bases between them. CDR1 and CDR2 from the germline V gene are SEHNR and FQNEAQ (reference sequence). The CDR3 length is 15 residues. Genomic DNA, serving as template, underwent TCR beta VDJ and CDR3 profiling. Each CDR3 protein gets one entry after TCRdb re-called the reads with MiXCR. This table has about 190,000 distinct CDR3 sequences, approximately 49% appearing once. Sequencing was done on a sample of sorted CD4+, CD8+, or CD8+CD57+ T cells (not recorded which) from PBMCs. The receptor's source is a human donor in good health, serving as a control. The chain couples TRBV7-9 to TRBJ1-1; D call uncertain. CDR3 loop: CASSVYSSLNTEAFF. The CDR3 nucleotides are TGTGCCAGCAGCGTATACAGCAGTTTGAACACTGAAGCTTTCTTT.